This is a list of T cell receptor beta chains from one sample in a study of blood T cell repertoires in COVID-19. TCRdb keeps only in-frame clones here, not all; method: immunoSEQ multiplex PCR. This sample has more than 55,000 clones, with around 89% found just once. Sample: peripheral blood. These receptors were taken from a woman aged 60-75 years with COVID-19, enrolled during active disease. Both conserved end residues are part of each CDR3. Fields, in order: D gene, J gene, V gene, clone size, CDR3 DNA, CDR3 protein. The D gene is left open where the match is weak. Clone size is not always given. Where it is, it says once, few, many or a class for expanded clones.

>-|TRBJ2-1|TRBV21-1|-
TGTGCCAGCAGCCCCCGGACAGGGGGGGACAATGAGCAGTTCTTC
CASSPRTGGDNEQFF
>TRBD1|TRBJ2-7|TRBV6-1|-
TGTGCCAGCAGTGAACCGGGACAGCCAAACTACGAGCAGTACTTC
CASSEPGQPNYEQYF
>TRBD1|TRBJ1-5|TRBV10-2|-
TGCGCCAGCAGTCAGACAGGGGTGGTTCAGCCCCAGCATTTT
CASSQTGVVQPQHF
>-|TRBJ1-1|TRBV6-5|-
TGTGCCAGCAGTTACGATGGGGCTAGGGGGGCTTTCTTT
CASSYDGARGAFF
>-|TRBJ2-7|TRBV7-9|once
TGTGCCAGCAGCTTAGAATCTACCTACGAGCAGTACTTC
CASSLESTYEQYF
>-|TRBJ2-7|TRBV4-3|-
TGCGCCAGCAGCCCGTTGGGGGGAGAGCAGTACTTC
CASSPLGGEQYF
>-|TRBJ1-3|TRBV12-3/TRBV12-4|-
TGTGCCAGCAGCCAGGGAAACACCATATATTTT
CASSQGNTIYF
>-|TRBJ2-5|TRBV20-1|-
TGCAGTGCTAGTGGCCTCGAGAGGCAAGAGACCCAGTACTTC
CSASGLERQETQYF
>-|TRBJ2-2|TRBV6-5|-
TGTGCCAGCCGGGACAGCGGGTCCGGGGAGCTGTTTTTT
CASRDSGSGELFF
>TRBD1|TRBJ1-2|TRBV7-9|-
TGTGCCAGCAGCGAGCGAACAGGGGTGGGTGGCTACACCTTC
CASSERTGVGGYTF
>-|TRBJ2-3|TRBV12-5|-
TGTGCTAGTGCCACAAGCACAGATACGCAGTATTTT
CASATSTDTQYF
>-|TRBJ1-4|TRBV5-6|-
TGTGCCAGCAGCTTGGGAAGCGAAAAACTGTTTTTT
CASSLGSEKLFF
>TRBD2|TRBJ2-1|TRBV13|-
TGTGCCAGCAGCCAGCGTGGGGGAGGGTACAATGAGCAGTTCTTC
CASSQRGGGYNEQFF
>-|TRBJ2-7|TRBV28|-
TGTGCCAGGACTTGGGGCATTGACGAGCAGTACTTC
CARTWGIDEQYF
>TRBD1|TRBJ2-3|TRBV11-3|once
TGTGCCAGCAGCGTACAGGGGAGTGGAGCAGATACGCAGTATTTT
CASSVQGSGADTQYF
>-|TRBJ1-1|TRBV6-5|few
TGTGCCAGCGGGCGGAACACTGAAGCTTTCTTT
CASGRNTEAFF
>TRBD2|TRBJ2-7|TRBV18|-
TGTGCCAGCTCACGCGAGACCGGGAGGGCCGGGGAGCAGTACTTC
CASSRETGRAGEQYF
>-|TRBJ1-2|TRBV3-1/TRBV3-2|-
TGTGCCAGCAGCCAAGTACAGGGAGGGTTCCACACCTTC
CASSQVQGGFHTF
>-|TRBJ2-1|TRBV7-2|-
TGTGCCAGCAGCTTAGATCGCAATGAGCAGTTCTTC
CASSLDRNEQFF
>-|TRBJ2-5|TRBV4-3|-
TGCGCCAGCAGCCAAGATCTTGTACGGGAGAATCGAGAGACCCAGTACTTC
CASSQDLVRENRETQYF
>-|TRBJ1-2|TRBV28|-
TGTGCCAGCAGGCCCGACAGGATCTATGGCTACACCTTC
CASRPDRIYGYTF
>TRBD2|TRBJ2-7|TRBV6-2/TRBV6-3|-
TGTGCCAGCAGTTACCTAGGACTAGCGGGAGACGAGCAGTACTTC
CASSYLGLAGDEQYF
>-|TRBJ1-1|TRBV6-5|once
TGTGCCAGCAGCCCGACACTGATGAACACTGAAGCTTTCTTT
CASSPTLMNTEAFF
>TRBD1|TRBJ1-1|TRBV5-1|-
TGCGCCAGCAGCTTGGCGGGACAGAGCTACACTGAAGCTTTCTTT
CASSLAGQSYTEAFF
>TRBD1|TRBJ2-3|TRBV27|-
TGTGCCAGCAGTAGCTACCGGGACAGGGGGACAGATACGCAGTATTTT
CASSSYRDRGTDTQYF
>TRBD2|TRBJ2-2|TRBV7-9|-
TGTGCCAGCAGCTTCGCAGGCGGGAGTGGGGAGCTGTTTTTT
CASSFAGGSGELFF
>-|TRBJ2-7|TRBV14|-
TGTGCCAGCAGCCACGGGTACGAGCAGTACTTC
CASSHGYEQYF
>TRBD2|TRBJ2-4|TRBV27|-
TGTGCCAGCAGCCCCGATGGGACTAGATCCCCTTCTAAAAACATTCAGTACTTC
CASSPDGTRSPSKNIQYF
>TRBD2|TRBJ2-1|TRBV27|-
TGTGCCAGCAGAGATCTGGCGGGAGGTAGGAATGAGCAGTTCTTC
CASRDLAGGRNEQFF
>TRBD2|TRBJ2-3|TRBV9|-
TGTGCCAGCAGCGCCGATCTAGCGGGAGTGAGCACAGATACGCAGTATTTT
CASSADLAGVSTDTQYF
>-|TRBJ1-4|TRBV13|-
TGTGCCAGCAGCCCCCTCCCGACCCAGGGGCATGAAAAACTGTTTTTT
CASSPLPTQGHEKLFF
>-|TRBJ2-7|TRBV15|once
TGTGCCACCAGCAGAACTATAGGGGGAAGCTACGAGCAGTACTTC
CATSRTIGGSYEQYF
>TRBD1|TRBJ1-5|TRBV2|-
TGTGCCAGCAGTTCCGGGACAGGGGGTTATAGCAATCAGCCCCAGCATTTT
CASSSGTGGYSNQPQHF
>-|TRBJ1-5|TRBV19|-
TGTGCCAGTACCTACAGGACCCATCAGCCCCAGCATTTT
CASTYRTHQPQHF
>TRBD2|TRBJ2-7|TRBV6-6|-
TGTGCCAGCAGTTACTCCAGCGGGGACTCCTACGAGCAGTACTTC
CASSYSSGDSYEQYF
>-|TRBJ2-3|TRBV5-1|-
TGCGCCAGCAGCTTGTTTGGTAGGAGCGGAGATACGCAGTATTTT
CASSLFGRSGDTQYF
>TRBD1|TRBJ2-4|TRBV28|-
TGTGCCAGCAGCCGTACCTGGACAGGGAACATTCAGTACTTC
CASSRTWTGNIQYF
>TRBD1|TRBJ2-7|TRBV7-2|-
TGTGCCAGCAGCTTAGCGCCGACAGGGGCCTACGAGCAGTACTTC
CASSLAPTGAYEQYF
>TRBD2|TRBJ2-7|TRBV6-6|-
TGTGCCAGCAGGCCCGGTAGCGGGAGGTGGTACGAGCAGTACTTC
CASRPGSGRWYEQYF
>-|TRBJ1-1|TRBV7-2|-
TGTGCCAGCAGCTTAGTTTACCGGAGCGAAGCTTTCTTT
CASSLVYRSEAFF
>-|TRBJ1-1|TRBV18|-
TGTGCCAGCTCACCACGGCAGGGGAACACTGAAGCTTTCTTT
CASSPRQGNTEAFF
>TRBD1|TRBJ1-2|TRBV6-5|-
TGTGCCAGCAGTTACTCGTCCAGGGGGCGAGGCTACACCTTC
CASSYSSRGRGYTF